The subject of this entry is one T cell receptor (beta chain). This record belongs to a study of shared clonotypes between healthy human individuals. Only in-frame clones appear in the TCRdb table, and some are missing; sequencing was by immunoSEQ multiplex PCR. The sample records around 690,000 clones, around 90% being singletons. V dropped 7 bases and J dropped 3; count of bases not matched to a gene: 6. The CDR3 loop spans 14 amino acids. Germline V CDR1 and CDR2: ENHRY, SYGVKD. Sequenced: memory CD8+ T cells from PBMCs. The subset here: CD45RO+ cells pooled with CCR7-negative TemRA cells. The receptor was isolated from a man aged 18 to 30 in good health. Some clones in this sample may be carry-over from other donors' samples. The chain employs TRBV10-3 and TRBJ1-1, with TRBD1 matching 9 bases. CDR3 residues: CAITRRQGDTEAFF. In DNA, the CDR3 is TGTGCCATCACGAGACGACAGGGGGACACTGAAGCTTTCTTT.